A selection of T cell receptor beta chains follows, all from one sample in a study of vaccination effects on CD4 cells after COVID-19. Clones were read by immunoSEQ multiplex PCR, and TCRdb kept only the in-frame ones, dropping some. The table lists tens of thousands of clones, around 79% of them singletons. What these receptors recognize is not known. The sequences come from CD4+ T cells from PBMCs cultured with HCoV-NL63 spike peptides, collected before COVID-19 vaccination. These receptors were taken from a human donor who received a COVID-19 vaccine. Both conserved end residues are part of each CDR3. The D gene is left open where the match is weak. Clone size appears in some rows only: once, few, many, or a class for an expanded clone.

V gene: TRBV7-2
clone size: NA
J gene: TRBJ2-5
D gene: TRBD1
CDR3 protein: CASSTDRGRYQETQYF
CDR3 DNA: TGTGCCAGCAGCACCGACAGGGGCAGGTACCAAGAGACCCAGTACTTC

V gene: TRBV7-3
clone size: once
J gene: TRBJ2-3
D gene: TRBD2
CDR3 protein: CASSPGGASTDTQYF
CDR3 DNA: TGTGCCAGCAGCCCGGGGGGGGCTAGCACAGATACGCAGTATTTT

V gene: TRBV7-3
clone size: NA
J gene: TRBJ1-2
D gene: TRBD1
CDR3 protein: CASSGYRDRGDYNYGYTF
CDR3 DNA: TGTGCCAGCAGCGGATACCGGGACAGGGGCGACTACAACTATGGCTACACCTTC

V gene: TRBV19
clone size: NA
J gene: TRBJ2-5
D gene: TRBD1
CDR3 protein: CASSIDRAFRETQYF
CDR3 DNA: TGTGCCAGTAGCATAGACAGGGCGTTTCGGGAGACCCAGTACTTC

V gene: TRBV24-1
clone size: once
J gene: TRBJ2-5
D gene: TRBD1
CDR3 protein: CATSAGGTGLETQYF
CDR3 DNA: TGTGCCACCAGTGCCGGTGGGACAGGGCTGGAGACCCAGTACTTC

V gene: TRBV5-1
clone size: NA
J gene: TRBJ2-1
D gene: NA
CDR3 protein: CASSLAGSRWDNEQFF
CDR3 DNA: TGCGCCAGCAGCTTGGCGGGGTCCCGATGGGACAATGAGCAGTTCTTC

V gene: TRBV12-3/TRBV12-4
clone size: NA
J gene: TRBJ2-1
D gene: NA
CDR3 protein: CASRQSSYNEQFF
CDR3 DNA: TGTGCCAGCAGACAGAGCTCCTACAATGAGCAGTTCTTC

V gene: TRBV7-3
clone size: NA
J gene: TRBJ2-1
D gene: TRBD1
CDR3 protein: CASSLFPGQRQGYNEQFF
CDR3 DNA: TGTGCCAGCAGCTTATTCCCGGGGCAAAGACAGGGATACAATGAGCAGTTCTTC

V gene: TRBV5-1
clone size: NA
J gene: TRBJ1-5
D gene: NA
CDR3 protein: CASSLDGSSNQPQHF
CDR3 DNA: TGCGCCAGCAGCTTGGATGGGTCGAGCAATCAGCCCCAGCATTTT

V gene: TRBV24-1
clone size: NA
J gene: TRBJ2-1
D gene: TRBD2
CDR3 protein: CATSDLGTSSHNEQFF
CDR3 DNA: TGTGCCACCAGTGATTTGGGGACTAGCTCCCACAATGAGCAGTTCTTC

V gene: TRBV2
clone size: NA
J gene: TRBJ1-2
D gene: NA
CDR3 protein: CASTEGWGGGYTF
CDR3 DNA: TGTGCCAGCACCGAAGGGTGGGGGGGAGGCTACACCTTC

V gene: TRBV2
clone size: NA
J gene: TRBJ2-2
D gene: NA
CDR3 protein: CASSSRAGNTGELFF
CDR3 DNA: TGTGCCAGCTCATCCCGGGCGGGGAACACCGGGGAGCTGTTTTTT

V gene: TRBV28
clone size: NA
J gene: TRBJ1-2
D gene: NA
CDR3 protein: CASSLSPGRNPTGYTF
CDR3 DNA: TGTGCCAGCAGTTTATCCCCGGGACGGAATCCTACTGGCTACACCTTC

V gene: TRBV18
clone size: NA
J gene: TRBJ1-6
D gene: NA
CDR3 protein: CASSPGQQNSPLHF
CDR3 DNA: TGTGCCAGCTCACCGGGGCAGCAGAATTCACCCCTCCACTTT

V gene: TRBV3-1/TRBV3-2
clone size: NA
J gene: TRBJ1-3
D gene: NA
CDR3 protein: CASGAGRILAGNTIYF
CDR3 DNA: TGTGCCAGCGGGGCAGGTCGAATTCTCGCTGGAAACACCATATATTTT

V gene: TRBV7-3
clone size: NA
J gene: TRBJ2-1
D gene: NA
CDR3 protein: CASSLAWGEQFF
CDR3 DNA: TGTGCCAGCAGCTTAGCATGGGGTGAGCAGTTCTTC

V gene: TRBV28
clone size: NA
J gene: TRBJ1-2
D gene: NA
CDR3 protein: CASTTGLGYTF
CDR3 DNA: TGTGCCAGCACCACAGGTCTAGGCTACACCTTC

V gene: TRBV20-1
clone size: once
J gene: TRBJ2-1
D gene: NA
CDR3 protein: CSAIRGGGGFF
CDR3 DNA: TGCAGTGCTATTCGAGGGGGGGGCGGGTTCTTC

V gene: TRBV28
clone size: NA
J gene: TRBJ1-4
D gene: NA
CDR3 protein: CASSLGAGGTNEKLFF
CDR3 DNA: TGTGCCAGCAGTTTGGGGGCAGGAGGGACTAATGAAAAACTGTTTTTT

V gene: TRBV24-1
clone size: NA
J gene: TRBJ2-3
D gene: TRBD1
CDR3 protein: CATSDTRQGNRDTQYF
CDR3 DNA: TGTGCCACCAGTGATACCCGACAGGGGAATCGGGATACGCAGTATTTT

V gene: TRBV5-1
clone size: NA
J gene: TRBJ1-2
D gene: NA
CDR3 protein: CASKSERYGYTF
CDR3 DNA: TGCGCCAGCAAATCAGAGCGCTATGGCTACACCTTC

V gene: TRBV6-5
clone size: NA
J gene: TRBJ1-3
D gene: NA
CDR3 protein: CASSSTVIGNTIYF
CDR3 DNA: TGTGCCAGCAGTTCGACGGTTATCGGAAACACCATATATTTT

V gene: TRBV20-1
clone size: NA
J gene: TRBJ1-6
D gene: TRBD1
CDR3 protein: CSASEGGVRRNSPLHF
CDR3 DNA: TGCAGTGCTAGTGAAGGGGGCGTACGAAGGAATTCACCCCTCCACTTT

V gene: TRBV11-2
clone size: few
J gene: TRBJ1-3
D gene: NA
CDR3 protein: CASSSGHVNTIYF
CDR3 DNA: TGTGCCAGCAGCTCGGGACACGTAAACACCATATATTTT

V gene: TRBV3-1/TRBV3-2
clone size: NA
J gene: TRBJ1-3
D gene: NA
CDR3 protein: CASSPSLRDTIYF
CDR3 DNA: TGTGCCAGCAGCCCCAGTTTGAGGGACACCATATATTTT

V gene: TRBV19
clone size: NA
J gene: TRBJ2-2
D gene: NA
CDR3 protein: CASSISVTNTGELFF
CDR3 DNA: TGTGCCAGTAGTATTAGTGTCACGAACACCGGGGAGCTGTTTTTT

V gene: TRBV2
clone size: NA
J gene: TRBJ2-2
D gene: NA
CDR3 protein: CASRGGADTGELFF
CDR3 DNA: TGTGCCAGCAGGGGGGGGGCGGACACCGGGGAGCTGTTTTTT

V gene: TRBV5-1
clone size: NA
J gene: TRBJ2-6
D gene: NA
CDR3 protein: CASSSSGPGANVLTF
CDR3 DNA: TGCGCCAGCAGCTCTTCAGGGCCCGGGGCCAACGTCCTGACTTTC

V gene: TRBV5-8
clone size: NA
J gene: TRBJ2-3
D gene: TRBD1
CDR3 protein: CASPADLRGPTDTQYF
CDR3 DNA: TGTGCCAGCCCAGCCGACCTGAGGGGGCCCACAGATACGCAGTATTTT

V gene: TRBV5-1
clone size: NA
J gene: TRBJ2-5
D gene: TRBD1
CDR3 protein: CASSSQGAWETQYF
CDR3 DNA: TGCGCCAGCAGCTCACAGGGGGCATGGGAGACCCAGTACTTC

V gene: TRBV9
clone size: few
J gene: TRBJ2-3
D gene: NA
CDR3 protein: CASSVSRSSTDTQYF
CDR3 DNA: TGTGCCAGCAGCGTCTCGAGAAGTAGCACAGATACGCAGTATTTT

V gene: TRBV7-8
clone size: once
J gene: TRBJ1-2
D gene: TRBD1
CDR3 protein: CASSSEKGQGHYGYTF
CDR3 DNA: TGTGCCAGCAGCTCAGAGAAAGGACAGGGGCACTATGGCTACACCTTC

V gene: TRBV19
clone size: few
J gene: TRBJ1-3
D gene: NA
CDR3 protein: CASSIGSSGNTIYF
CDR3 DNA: TGTGCCAGTAGTATAGGCAGCTCTGGAAACACCATATATTTT

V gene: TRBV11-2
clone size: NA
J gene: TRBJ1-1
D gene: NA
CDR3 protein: CASSVALLNTEAFF
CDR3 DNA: TGTGCCAGCAGCGTCGCGCTGTTGAACACTGAAGCTTTCTTT

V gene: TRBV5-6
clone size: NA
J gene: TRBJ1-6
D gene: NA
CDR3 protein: CASSLRRAQTYSPLHF
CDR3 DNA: TGTGCCAGCAGCTTGAGACGGGCCCAGACTTATTCACCCCTCCACTTT

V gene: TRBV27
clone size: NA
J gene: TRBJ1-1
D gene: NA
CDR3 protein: CASSSPAGAGRTEAFF
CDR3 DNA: TGTGCCAGCAGTTCTCCCGCGGGGGCAGGCCGCACTGAAGCTTTCTTT

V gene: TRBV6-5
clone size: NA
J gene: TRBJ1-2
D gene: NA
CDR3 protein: CASHQGPGYGYTF
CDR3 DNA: TGTGCCAGCCATCAGGGGCCTGGGTATGGCTACACCTTC

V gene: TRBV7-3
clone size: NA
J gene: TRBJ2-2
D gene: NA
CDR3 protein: CASSKLGGKDTGELFF
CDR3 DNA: TGTGCCAGCTCAAAACTCGGGGGCAAGGACACCGGGGAGCTGTTTTTT

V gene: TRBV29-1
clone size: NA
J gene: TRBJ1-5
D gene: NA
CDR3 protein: CSVGWGSNQPQHF
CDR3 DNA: TGCAGCGTTGGATGGGGGTCGAATCAGCCCCAGCATTTT

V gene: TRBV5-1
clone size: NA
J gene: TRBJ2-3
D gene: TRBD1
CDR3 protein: CASSLVGTDTDTQYF
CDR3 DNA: TGCGCCAGCAGCTTGGTAGGGACAGACACAGATACGCAGTATTTT

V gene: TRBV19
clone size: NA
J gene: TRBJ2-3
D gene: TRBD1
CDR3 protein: CASRDRPNTDTQYF
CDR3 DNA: TGTGCCAGTAGGGACAGGCCCAACACAGATACGCAGTATTTT

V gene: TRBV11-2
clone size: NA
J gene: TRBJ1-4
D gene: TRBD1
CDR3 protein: CASSPGTGLTNEKLFF
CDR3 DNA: TGTGCCAGCAGCCCGGGGACAGGCCTGACTAATGAAAAACTGTTTTTT

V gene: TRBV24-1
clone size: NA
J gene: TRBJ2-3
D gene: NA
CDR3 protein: CATSDPGGSTDTQYF
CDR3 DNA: TGTGCCACCAGTGATCCTGGGGGTAGCACAGATACGCAGTATTTT

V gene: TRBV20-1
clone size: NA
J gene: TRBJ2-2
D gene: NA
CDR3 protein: CSASGGFTGELFF
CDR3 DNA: TGCAGTGCTAGTGGGGGATTTACCGGGGAGCTGTTTTTT

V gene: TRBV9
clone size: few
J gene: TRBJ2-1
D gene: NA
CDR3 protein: CASSSTGNYNEQFF
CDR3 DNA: TGTGCCAGCAGCTCTACAGGAAACTACAATGAGCAGTTCTTC

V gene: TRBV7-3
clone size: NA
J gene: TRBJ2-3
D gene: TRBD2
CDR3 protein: CASSPIRGGAADTQYF
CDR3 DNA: TGTGCCAGCAGCCCGATTCGCGGGGGGGCAGCAGATACGCAGTATTTT

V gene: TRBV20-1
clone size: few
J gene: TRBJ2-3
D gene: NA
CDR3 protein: CSASNVVRDRTDTQYF
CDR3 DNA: TGCAGTGCTAGTAACGTAGTGCGGGACCGCACAGATACGCAGTATTTT

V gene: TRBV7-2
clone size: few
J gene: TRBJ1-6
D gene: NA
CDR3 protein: CASSLELVQGGSPLHF
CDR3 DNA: TGTGCCAGCAGCTTAGAATTGGTACAGGGAGGCTCACCCCTCCACTTT

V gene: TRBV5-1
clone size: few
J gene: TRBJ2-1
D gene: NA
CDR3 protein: CASSLVRVNEQFF
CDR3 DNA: TGCGCCAGCAGCTTGGTTAGGGTCAATGAGCAGTTCTTC

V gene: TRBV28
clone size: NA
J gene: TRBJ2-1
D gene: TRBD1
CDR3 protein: CASRSRTGGSYNEQFF
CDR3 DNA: TGTGCCAGCAGATCAAGGACAGGGGGCTCCTACAATGAGCAGTTCTTC

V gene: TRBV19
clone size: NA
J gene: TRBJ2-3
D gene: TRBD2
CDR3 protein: CASRPRARGVFADTQYF
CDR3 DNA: TGTGCCAGTAGACCGAGGGCGCGGGGGGTTTTTGCAGATACGCAGTATTTT

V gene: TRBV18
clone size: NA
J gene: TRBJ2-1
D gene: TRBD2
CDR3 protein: CASSPRASGGDGEQFF
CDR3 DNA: TGTGCCAGCTCACCCCGGGCTAGCGGGGGTGATGGTGAGCAGTTCTTC

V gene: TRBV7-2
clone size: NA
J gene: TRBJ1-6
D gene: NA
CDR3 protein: CASSLFVGFGNSPLHF
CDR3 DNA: TGTGCCAGCAGCTTATTTGTGGGGTTCGGTAATTCACCCCTCCACTTT

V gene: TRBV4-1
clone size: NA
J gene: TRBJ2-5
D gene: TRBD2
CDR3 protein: CASSRKLAEQETQYF
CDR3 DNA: TGCGCCAGCAGCCGGAAACTAGCGGAGCAAGAGACCCAGTACTTC

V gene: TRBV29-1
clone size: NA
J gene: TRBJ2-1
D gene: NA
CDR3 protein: CSEPGPWESVYSYNEQFF
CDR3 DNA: TGCAGTGAACCGGGCCCTTGGGAAAGTGTGTACTCCTACAATGAGCAGTTCTTC